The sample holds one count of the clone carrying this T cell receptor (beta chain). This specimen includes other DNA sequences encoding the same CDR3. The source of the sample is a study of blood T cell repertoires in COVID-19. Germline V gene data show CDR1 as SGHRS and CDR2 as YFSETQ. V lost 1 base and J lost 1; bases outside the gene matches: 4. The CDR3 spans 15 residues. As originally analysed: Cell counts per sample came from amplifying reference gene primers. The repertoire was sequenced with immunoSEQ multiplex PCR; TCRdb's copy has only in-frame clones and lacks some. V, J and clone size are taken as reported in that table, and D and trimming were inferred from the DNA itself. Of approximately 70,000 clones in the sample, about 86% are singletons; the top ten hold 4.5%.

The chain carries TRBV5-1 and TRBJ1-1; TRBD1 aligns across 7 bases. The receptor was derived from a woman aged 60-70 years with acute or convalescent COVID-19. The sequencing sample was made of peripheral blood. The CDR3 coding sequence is TGCGCCAGCAGCTTGAGGGGGCGAGAGAACACTGAAGCTTTCTTT. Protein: CASSLRGRENTEAFF. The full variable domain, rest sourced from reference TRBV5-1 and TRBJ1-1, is KAGVTQTPRYLIKTRGQQVTLSCSPISGHRSVSWYQQTPGQGLQFLFEYFSETQRNKGNFPGRFSGRQFSNSRSEMNVSTLELGDSALYLCASSLRGRENTEAFFGQGTRLTVV.